Sequencing of this T cell receptor (beta chain) was carried out in a study of cytomegalovirus exposure and HLA in healthy donors. General study findings and limits: A later analysis, which compared TCR beta chains of equal frequency, found the HLA-associated ones more clonally expanded. Confirmation in vitro established that a few CMV-associated chains were specific for CMV antigens. Per a prior analysis, the majority of TCR beta V segments were productive roughly 90% or roughly 30% of the time.

Primers included in the PCR were 60 Vbeta and 13 Jbeta primers. Profiling relied on immunoSEQ multiplex PCR, and the TCRdb table lists in-frame clones only, not all of them. This table lists some 120,000 clones. A word on this clone: The antigen is unknown.

J was trimmed by 7 bases and V by 7 bases; bases with no gene match: 15. The CDR3 extends over 15 amino acids. Germline values: CDR1 GTSNPN, CDR2 SVGIG (reference sequence). Sequenced material: PBMCs. J is TRBJ2-7 and V is TRBV30; 11 bases fit TRBD1. This sequence originates from a man in his late teens or twenties in good health and CMV-seronegative. DNA for the CDR3: TGTGCCTCGTTAAAACCGGGACAGGGGGGCGTGGAGCAGTACTTC. Translation: CASLKPGQGGVEQYF. The whole variable domain, remainder taken from reference TRBV30 and TRBJ2-7, is SQTIHQWPATLVQPVGSPLSLECTVEGTSNPNLYWYRQAAGRGLQLLFYSVGIGQISSEVPQNLSASRPQDRQFILSSKKLLLSDSGFYLCASLKPGQGGVEQYFGPGTRLTVT.